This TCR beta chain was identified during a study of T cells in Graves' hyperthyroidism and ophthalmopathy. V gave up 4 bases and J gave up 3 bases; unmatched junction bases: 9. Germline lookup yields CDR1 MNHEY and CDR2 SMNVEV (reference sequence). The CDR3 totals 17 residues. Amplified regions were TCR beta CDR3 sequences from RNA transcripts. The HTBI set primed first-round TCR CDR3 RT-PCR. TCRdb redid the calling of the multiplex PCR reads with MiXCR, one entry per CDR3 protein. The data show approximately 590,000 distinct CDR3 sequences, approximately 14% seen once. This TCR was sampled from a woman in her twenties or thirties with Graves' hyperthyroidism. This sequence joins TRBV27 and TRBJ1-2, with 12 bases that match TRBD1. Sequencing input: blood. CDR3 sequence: CASSSGAGTGGDYGYTF. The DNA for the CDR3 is TGTGCCAGCAGTTCGGGAGCTGGGACAGGGGGCGACTATGGCTACACCTTC.